This T cell receptor (beta chain) derives from a study of CD8 T cells in Susac syndrome. Germline V gene sequence: CDR1 SGHAT, CDR2 FQNNGV. CDR3 length: 14 residues. V lost 2 bases and J lost 4, with 11 bases in between. The authors reverse transcribed roughly 0.5 to 1 ug RNA with random hexamers. Amplification of the TCR beta CDR3 was carried out by immunoSEQ multiplex PCR, which spanned a total of 54 Vbeta and 13 Jbeta segments. Each CDR3 protein gets one entry after TCRdb re-called the immunoSEQ multiplex PCR reads with MiXCR. The sample has about 200,000 distinct CDR3 sequences, 85% to 95% seen once. Negative magnetic isolation gave CD8+ and CD4+ cells; FACS enriched CD8+ TEMRA.

The chain employs TRBV11-2 and TRBJ2-5; D gene uncertain. Material: CD4+ T cells from PBMCs. This receptor was identified in a human donor in good health. CDR3 bases: TGTGCCAGCAGCTTATCAGGTATCGGAGAGACCCAGTACTTC. It codes for CASSLSGIGETQYF.